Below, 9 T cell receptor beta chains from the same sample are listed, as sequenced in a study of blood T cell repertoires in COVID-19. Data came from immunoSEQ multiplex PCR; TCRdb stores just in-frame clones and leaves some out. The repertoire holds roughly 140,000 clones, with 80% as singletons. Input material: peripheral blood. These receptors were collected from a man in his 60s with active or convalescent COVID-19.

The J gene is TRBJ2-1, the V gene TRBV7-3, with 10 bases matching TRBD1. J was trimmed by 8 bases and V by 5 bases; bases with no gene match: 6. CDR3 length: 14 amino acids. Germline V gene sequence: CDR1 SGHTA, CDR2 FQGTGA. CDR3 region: CASSPTGGMDEQFF. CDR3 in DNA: TGTGCCAGCAGCCCGACAGGGGGCATGGATGAGCAGTTCTTC.

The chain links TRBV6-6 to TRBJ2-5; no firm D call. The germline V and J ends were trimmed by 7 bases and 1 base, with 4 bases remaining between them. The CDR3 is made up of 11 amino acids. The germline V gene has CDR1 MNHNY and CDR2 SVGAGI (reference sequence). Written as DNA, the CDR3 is TGTGCCAGCACCTCCCAAGAGACCCAGTACTTC. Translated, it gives CASTSQETQYF.

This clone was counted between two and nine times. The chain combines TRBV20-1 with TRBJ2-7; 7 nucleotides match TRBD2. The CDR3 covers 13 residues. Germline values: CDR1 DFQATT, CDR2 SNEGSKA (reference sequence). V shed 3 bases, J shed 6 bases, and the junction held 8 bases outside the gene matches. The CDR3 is CSASAGVTGEQYF. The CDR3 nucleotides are TGCAGTGCTAGTGCGGGAGTGACGGGCGAGCAGTACTTC.

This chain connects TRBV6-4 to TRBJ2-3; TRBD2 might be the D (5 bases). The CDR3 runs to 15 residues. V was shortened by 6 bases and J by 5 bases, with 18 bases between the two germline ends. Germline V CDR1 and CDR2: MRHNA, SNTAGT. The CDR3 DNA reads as TGTGCCAGCAGCCCGGGGAGTGCTAATGAAGATACGCAGTATTTT. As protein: CASSPGSANEDTQYF.

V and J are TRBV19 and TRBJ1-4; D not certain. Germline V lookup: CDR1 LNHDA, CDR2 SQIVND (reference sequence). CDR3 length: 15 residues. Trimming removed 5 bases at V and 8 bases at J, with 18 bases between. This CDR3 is CASSPSAGFGEKLFF. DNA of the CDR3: TGTGCCAGTAGTCCCTCGGCGGGGTTTGGAGAAAAACTGTTTTTT.

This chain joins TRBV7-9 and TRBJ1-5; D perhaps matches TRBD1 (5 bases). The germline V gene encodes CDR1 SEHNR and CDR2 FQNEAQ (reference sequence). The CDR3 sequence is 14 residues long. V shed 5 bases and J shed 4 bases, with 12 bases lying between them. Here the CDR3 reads CASSPIGGNQPQHF. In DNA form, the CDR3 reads TGTGCCAGCAGCCCTATCGGGGGGAATCAGCCCCAGCATTTT. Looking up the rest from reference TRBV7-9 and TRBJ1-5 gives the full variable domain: DTGVSQNPRHKITKRGQNVTFRCDPISEHNRLYWYRQTLGQGPEFLTYFQNEAQLEKSRLLSDRFSAERPKGSFSTLEIQRTEQGDSAMYLCASSPIGGNQPQHFGDGTRLSIL.

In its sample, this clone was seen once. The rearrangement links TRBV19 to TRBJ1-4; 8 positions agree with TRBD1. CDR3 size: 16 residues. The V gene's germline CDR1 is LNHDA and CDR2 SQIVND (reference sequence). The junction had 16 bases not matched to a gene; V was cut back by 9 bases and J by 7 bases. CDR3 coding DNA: TGTGCCAGCAAAGTATACCAGGGGGCGCTTGGTGAAAAACTGTTTTTT. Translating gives CASKVYQGALGEKLFF.

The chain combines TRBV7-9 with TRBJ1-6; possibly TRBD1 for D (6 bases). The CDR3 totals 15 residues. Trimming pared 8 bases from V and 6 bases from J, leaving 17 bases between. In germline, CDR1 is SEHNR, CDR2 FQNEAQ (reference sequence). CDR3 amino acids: CASGGGAPGNSPLHF. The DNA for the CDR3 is TGTGCCAGCGGGGGGGGCGCCCCGGGTAATTCACCCCTCCACTTT.

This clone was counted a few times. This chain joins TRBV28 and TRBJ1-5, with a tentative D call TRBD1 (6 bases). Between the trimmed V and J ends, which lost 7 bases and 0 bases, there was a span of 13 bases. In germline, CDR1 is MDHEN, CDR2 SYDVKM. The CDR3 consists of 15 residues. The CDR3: CASNGQSYSNQPQHF. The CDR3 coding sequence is TGTGCCAGCAATGGACAGTCTTATAGCAATCAGCCCCAGCATTTT.